Listed below are T cell receptor beta chains from one sample, sequenced in a study of shared clonotypes between healthy human individuals. Profiled with immunoSEQ multiplex PCR; TCRdb holds only in-frame clones, not every one. The table records over a million clones, approximately 98.5% of them present only once. The material sequenced was naive CD4+ T cells sorted from blood. All receptors come from a man aged 30 to 39 in good health. Both conserved end residues are part of each CDR3. Each record gives: J gene, V gene, CDR3 length, D gene, clone size, CDR3 protein, CDR3 DNA. A D gene is named only where the DNA matches it firmly. Where a row states a size, it is once, few, many or the class of an expanded clone; other rows omit it.

j_call: TRBJ2-5
v_call: TRBV29-1
cdr3_length: 15
d_call: TRBD2
clone_size: NA
cdr3_aa: CSVGLGLAVQETQYF
cdr3_nt: TGCAGCGTTGGTCTAGGGCTAGCGGTCCAAGAGACCCAGTACTTC

j_call: TRBJ2-3
v_call: TRBV27
cdr3_length: 17
d_call: TRBD2
clone_size: NA
cdr3_aa: CASTKRASGIGADTQYF
cdr3_nt: TGTGCCAGCACCAAAAGGGCTAGCGGGATCGGGGCAGATACGCAGTATTTT

j_call: TRBJ2-5
v_call: TRBV2
cdr3_length: 11
d_call: TRBD2
clone_size: NA
cdr3_aa: CASGGEETQYF
cdr3_nt: TGTGCCAGCGGGGGGGAGGAGACCCAGTACTTC

j_call: TRBJ2-1
v_call: TRBV2
cdr3_length: 15
d_call: NA
clone_size: NA
cdr3_aa: CASSEAGRGVNEQFF
cdr3_nt: TGTGCCAGCAGTGAAGCGGGGAGGGGGGTCAATGAGCAGTTCTTC

j_call: TRBJ1-4
v_call: TRBV27
cdr3_length: 14
d_call: NA
clone_size: NA
cdr3_aa: CASSARVMSEKLFF
cdr3_nt: TGTGCCAGCAGTGCCAGAGTCATGAGTGAAAAACTGTTTTTT

j_call: TRBJ2-2
v_call: TRBV7-2
cdr3_length: 18
d_call: TRBD2
clone_size: NA
cdr3_aa: CASSFQKLGRIPNRELFF
cdr3_nt: TGTGCCAGCAGCTTCCAAAAGCTCGGGAGGATCCCAAACCGGGAGCTGTTTTTT

j_call: TRBJ1-2
v_call: TRBV9
cdr3_length: 16
d_call: NA
clone_size: NA
cdr3_aa: CASSERGGPGTDGYTF
cdr3_nt: TGTGCCAGCAGCGAACGAGGGGGGCCGGGAACCGATGGCTACACCTTC

j_call: TRBJ2-3
v_call: TRBV28
cdr3_length: 16
d_call: NA
clone_size: NA
cdr3_aa: CASSLWYGNGSDTQYF
cdr3_nt: TGTGCCAGCAGTTTATGGTACGGGAATGGGTCAGATACGCAGTATTTT

j_call: TRBJ1-5
v_call: TRBV6-1
cdr3_length: 14
d_call: NA
clone_size: NA
cdr3_aa: CASQGTATAQPQHF
cdr3_nt: TGTGCCAGCCAAGGGACGGCCACAGCCCAGCCCCAGCATTTT

j_call: TRBJ2-3
v_call: TRBV10-3
cdr3_length: 14
d_call: NA
clone_size: NA
cdr3_aa: CAISRAESSDTQYF
cdr3_nt: TGTGCCATCAGCCGGGCCGAATCCTCAGATACGCAGTATTTT

j_call: TRBJ2-2
v_call: TRBV11-2
cdr3_length: 15
d_call: NA
clone_size: NA
cdr3_aa: CASTPSSGNTGELFF
cdr3_nt: TGTGCCAGCACCCCCTCGAGCGGGAACACCGGGGAGCTGTTTTTT

j_call: TRBJ2-7
v_call: TRBV6-6
cdr3_length: 14
d_call: TRBD2
clone_size: NA
cdr3_aa: CASSPSGRQYEQYF
cdr3_nt: TGTGCCAGCAGTCCTAGCGGGAGACAGTACGAGCAGTACTTC

j_call: TRBJ2-6
v_call: TRBV7-2
cdr3_length: 16
d_call: TRBD1
clone_size: NA
cdr3_aa: CASSWDRGRRANVLTF
cdr3_nt: TGTGCCAGCAGCTGGGACAGGGGGCGCAGGGCCAACGTCCTGACTTTC

j_call: TRBJ2-7
v_call: TRBV21-1
cdr3_length: 12
d_call: NA
clone_size: NA
cdr3_aa: CASSSRRPEQYF
cdr3_nt: TGTGCCAGCAGCAGTCGCCGCCCCGAGCAGTACTTC

j_call: TRBJ2-5
v_call: TRBV6-6
cdr3_length: 15
d_call: TRBD2
clone_size: NA
cdr3_aa: CASSFEAGVQETQYF
cdr3_nt: TGTGCCAGCAGTTTCGAAGCGGGAGTGCAGGAGACCCAGTACTTC

j_call: TRBJ2-3
v_call: TRBV5-5
cdr3_length: 16
d_call: TRBD2
clone_size: NA
cdr3_aa: CASSTGLAASTDTQYF
cdr3_nt: TGTGCCAGCAGCACTGGACTAGCTGCTAGCACAGATACGCAGTATTTT

j_call: TRBJ2-7
v_call: TRBV27
cdr3_length: 16
d_call: NA
clone_size: NA
cdr3_aa: CASSSAGRSLAYEQYF
cdr3_nt: TGTGCCAGCAGTTCGGCAGGCCGTAGTCTCGCCTACGAGCAGTACTTC

j_call: TRBJ2-1
v_call: TRBV5-1
cdr3_length: 16
d_call: TRBD2
clone_size: once
cdr3_aa: CASSALAGGTYNEQFF
cdr3_nt: TGCGCCAGCAGCGCCCTAGCGGGAGGGACCTACAATGAGCAGTTCTTC

j_call: TRBJ2-6
v_call: TRBV9
cdr3_length: 17
d_call: TRBD1
clone_size: NA
cdr3_aa: CASHRDRGPSGANVLTF
cdr3_nt: TGTGCCAGCCACCGGGACAGGGGGCCCTCTGGGGCCAACGTCCTGACTTTC

j_call: TRBJ1-2
v_call: TRBV5-1
cdr3_length: 14
d_call: NA
clone_size: NA
cdr3_aa: CASSAKNDYYGYTF
cdr3_nt: TGCGCCAGCAGCGCGAAAAACGATTACTATGGCTACACCTTC

j_call: TRBJ1-1
v_call: TRBV7-9
cdr3_length: 15
d_call: NA
clone_size: NA
cdr3_aa: CASSSKAGENTEAFF
cdr3_nt: TGTGCCAGCAGCTCCAAGGCGGGTGAGAACACTGAAGCTTTCTTT

j_call: TRBJ2-1
v_call: TRBV5-6
cdr3_length: 18
d_call: TRBD2
clone_size: NA
cdr3_aa: CASSFFSLAGDSRNEQFF
cdr3_nt: TGTGCCAGCAGCTTCTTTTCCTTAGCGGGAGATTCCCGCAATGAGCAGTTCTTC

j_call: TRBJ2-7
v_call: TRBV15
cdr3_length: 14
d_call: NA
clone_size: NA
cdr3_aa: CATSRDQGTYEQYF
cdr3_nt: TGTGCCACCAGCAGAGATCAGGGAACCTACGAGCAGTACTTC

j_call: TRBJ1-1
v_call: TRBV19
cdr3_length: 14
d_call: TRBD1
clone_size: NA
cdr3_aa: CASSHRGLGTEAFF
cdr3_nt: TGTGCCAGTAGTCACAGGGGTTTGGGCACTGAAGCTTTCTTT

j_call: TRBJ1-1
v_call: TRBV2
cdr3_length: 14
d_call: NA
clone_size: NA
cdr3_aa: CASLGQQMNTEAFF
cdr3_nt: TGTGCCAGCTTAGGGCAGCAAATGAACACTGAAGCTTTCTTT

j_call: TRBJ2-7
v_call: TRBV19
cdr3_length: 15
d_call: NA
clone_size: NA
cdr3_aa: CASSPNRDPIYGQYF
cdr3_nt: TGTGCCAGTAGTCCAAACAGGGACCCGATATATGGGCAGTACTTC

j_call: TRBJ2-2
v_call: TRBV7-9
cdr3_length: 13
d_call: TRBD1
clone_size: NA
cdr3_aa: CAVRDRNTGELFF
cdr3_nt: TGCGCCGTTCGGGACAGGAACACCGGGGAGCTGTTTTTT